One and the same sample provided the 21 T cell receptor beta chains below, sequenced in a study of vaccination and CD4 T cells after COVID-19. Their antigen targets remain unknown. Sequencing of cultured CD4+ T cell DNA used the Oncomine TCR Beta short-read assay. TCRdb recomputed calls from the PCR reads with MiXCR, one row per CDR3 protein. The sample has about 20,000 distinct CDR3 sequences; approximately 50% are singletons. Regarding treatment: approximately 10-day PBMC culture with coronavirus spike peptide pools or control peptides (ViraFEST assay). The input for sequencing was CD4+ T cells from blood, cultured in vitro, taken before SARS-CoV-2 vaccination. These receptors were taken from a human donor who had recovered from COVID-19.

The V call is TRBV4-1, the J call TRBJ2-7; D remains ambiguous. The CDR3 is 12 amino acids. Trimming took 2 bases from V and 10 from J, leaving 12 bases between them. The germline V gene has CDR1 MGHRA and CDR2 YSYEKL. The CDR3 DNA reads TGCGCCAGCAGCCAATTGTTACCCCCCCAGTACTTC. Translation gives CASSQLLPPQYF.

This clonotype was observed a few times. The chain's CDR3 is CASSSPDRGLSGYTF. The CDR3 DNA sequence: TGTGCCAGCAGTTCACCGGACAGGGGGTTGTCGGGCTACACCTTC. This chain joins TRBV27 and TRBJ1-2; 10 nucleotides line up with TRBD1. The CDR3 loop spans 15 amino acids. Germline V gene data show CDR1 as MNHEY and CDR2 as SMNVEV (reference sequence). V lost 4 bases, J lost 8 bases, and 10 bases stayed unmatched.

In this sample, this clonotype turned up a few times. The chain combines TRBV11-3 with TRBJ1-2, with D uncertain. The CDR3 covers 13 residues. The germline CDR1 and CDR2 sequences are SGHNT and YENEEA. The V and J ends lost 5 bases and 2 bases respectively, with 9 bases between them. CDR3: CASSQDGNYGYTF. For the CDR3, the DNA is TGTGCCAGCAGCCAGGACGGGAACTATGGCTACACCTTC.

In its sample, this clonotype was seen once. The chain joins TRBV19 to TRBJ1-6; 7 nucleotides match TRBD1. J lost 7 bases, V lost 2 bases, and 5 bases had no gene match. The CDR3 covers 15 residues. Germline CDR1 LNHDA, CDR2 SQIVND (reference sequence). The CDR3 is CASSITGVKNSPLHF. DNA for the CDR3: TGTGCCAGTAGTATAACAGGGGTTAAAAATTCACCCCTCCACTTT. The complete variable domain, with remaining parts taken from reference TRBV19 and TRBJ1-6, reads DGGITQSPKYLFRKEGQNVTLSCEQNLNHDAMYWYRQDPGQGLRLIYYSQIVNDFQKGDIAEGYSVSREKKESFPLTVTSAQKNPTAFYLCASSITGVKNSPLHFGNGTRLTVT.

The V gene is TRBV11-2, the J gene TRBJ2-5; the match to TRBD2 covers 12 bases. CDR3 length: 16 residues. V was clipped by 5 bases and J by 2 bases; unmatched bases: 6. Per the germline V gene, CDR1 is SGHAT and CDR2 is FQNNGV. The CDR3 here is CASSLGLAGFQETQYF. Here the CDR3 DNA reads TGTGCCAGCAGCCTCGGACTAGCGGGGTTTCAAGAGACCCAGTACTTC. The variable domain in full, with the rest retrieved from reference TRBV11-2 and TRBJ2-5, is EAGVAQSPRYKIIEKRQSVAFWCNPISGHATLYWYQQILGQGPKLLIQFQNNGVVDDSQLPKDRFSAERLKGVDSTLKIQPAKLEDSAVYLCASSLGLAGFQETQYFGPGTRLLVL.

The chain couples TRBV2 to TRBJ1-2, with a weak D call TRBD1 (6 bases). CDR1 SNHLY and CDR2 FYNNEI come from the germline V gene. Trimming cost V 6 bases and J 6 bases, with 20 bases left between them. The CDR3 is 15 amino acids. The CDR3 spells CASSSDGGQAHGYTF. In nucleotides, the CDR3 is TGTGCCAGCAGCTCGGATGGGGGACAAGCCCATGGCTACACCTTC.

The genes are TRBV6-1 and TRBJ1-1; 10 nucleotides match TRBD1. Germline values: CDR1 MNHNS, CDR2 SASEGT. Trimming removed 6 bases from V and 2 bases from J; junction bases left unmatched: 6. There are 15 residues in the CDR3. CDR3 loop: CASSSRDRGNTEAFF. The DNA of the CDR3 is TGTGCCAGCAGCTCCCGGGACAGGGGAAACACTGAAGCTTTCTTT.

The genes are TRBV19 and TRBJ2-7; 8 bases line up with TRBD1. The J segment lost 4 bases and the V segment lost 5 bases, leaving 7 bases of the junction unmatched. This CDR3 is built from 14 residues. The germline V gene has CDR1 LNHDA and CDR2 SQIVND (reference sequence). CDR3 protein: CASSHRDRPYEQYF. Here the CDR3 DNA reads TGTGCCAGTAGTCACCGGGACAGGCCTTACGAGCAGTACTTC.

Points on this clonotype: A single base separates this from a much larger clone, so it may be a read error. The chain recombines TRBV27 with TRBJ2-1; the D gene could be TRBD1 or TRBD2 (6 bases each). The CDR3 length is 16 residues. Germline assignment: CDR1 MNHEY and CDR2 SMNVEV (reference sequence). The CDR3 loop reads CASSLYGGVSYSEQFF. As DNA, the CDR3 is TGTGCCAGCAGTTTGTACGGGGGCGTCTCCTACAGTGAGCAGTTCTTC.

CDR3 region: CASSPKGNGYTF. CDR3 nucleotide sequence: TGTGCCAGCTCACCAAAAGGTAATGGCTACACCTTC. This rearrangement joins TRBV18 to TRBJ1-2; D ambiguous. The CDR3 extends over 12 amino acids. Trimming removed 2 bases from V and 6 bases from J, with 7 bases in between. Germline V lookup: CDR1 KGHSH, CDR2 LQKENI.

This chain uses TRBV7-9 with TRBJ1-2; weak D call: TRBD1 (5 bases). CDR1 is SEHNR, CDR2 FQNEAQ, per germline (reference sequence). The CDR3 is 15 residues long. The germline V and J ends were trimmed by 5 bases and 0 bases, with 13 bases remaining between them. The DNA for the CDR3 is TGTGCCAGCAGCCCGAGGCCAGGGACTAACTATGGCTACACCTTC. Its protein is CASSPRPGTNYGYTF.

This clonotype was recorded a few times. This chain joins TRBV6-1 and TRBJ2-7; TRBD2 matches 9 bases. The CDR3 spans 16 residues. Germline V gene sequence: CDR1 MNHNS, CDR2 SASEGT. Germline trimming cut 5 bases from V and 1 base from J; bases unmatched to any gene: 9. The CDR3 here is CASSPLSGRNSYEQYF. CDR3 DNA sequence: TGTGCCAGCAGTCCTCTTAGCGGGAGAAATTCCTACGAGCAGTACTTC.

A few counts support this clonotype. This chain links TRBV7-8 with TRBJ2-2, with D possibly TRBD1 on 5 matching bases. CDR3 length: 11 amino acids. V shed 3 bases and J shed 14 bases, with 10 bases lying between them. Per the germline V gene, CDR1 is SGHVS and CDR2 is FQNEAQ. Written as DNA, the CDR3 is TGTGCCAGCAGCTTGGGGCAGGCCCTGTTTTTT. Translating it yields CASSLGQALFF.

The rearrangement joins TRBV20-1 to TRBJ2-2; 8 nucleotides agree with TRBD1. J lost 8 bases, V lost 1 base, and 9 bases had no gene match. There are 15 residues in the CDR3. Germline-derived CDR1 and CDR2 are DFQATT and SNEGSKA (reference sequence). The CDR3 sequence: CSARVGGQVSGELFF. CDR3 in DNA: TGCAGTGCTAGAGTGGGGGGACAGGTATCGGGGGAGCTGTTTTTT.

This clonotype has a handful of counts. The chain has TRBV6-1 and TRBJ1-2; D unclear. CDR3 length: 14 amino acids. Per germline, CDR1 MNHNS and CDR2 SASEGT. With 1 base removed from V and 8 bases from J, the gap between germline ends came to 14 bases. This chain's CDR3 is CASSEGDNLRGYTF. As DNA, the CDR3 is TGTGCCAGCAGTGAAGGCGATAATCTAAGGGGCTACACCTTC.

This clonotype was seen a handful of times. The genes are TRBV6-2 or TRBV6-3 and TRBJ1-1; no definite D call. V was pared by 3 bases and J by 1 base, with 9 bases between. Germline-derived CDR1 and CDR2 are MNHEY and SVGEGT. The CDR3 runs 14 residues. The CDR3 reads CASSYHGENTEAFF. The CDR3 DNA is TGTGCCAGCAGTTATCATGGGGAGAACACTGAAGCTTTCTTT.

In this sample, this clonotype turned up once. The gene calls are TRBV28 and TRBJ2-7, with a possible D match to TRBD2 (5 bases). Trimming removed 7 bases at V and 1 base at J, with 8 bases between. Germline-derived CDR1 and CDR2 are MDHEN and SYDVKM. The CDR3 runs to 12 residues. The CDR3 is CASTRDSYEQYF. The CDR3 DNA follows: TGTGCCAGCACGAGGGATTCCTACGAGCAGTACTTC. Filled out from reference TRBV28 and TRBJ2-7, the complete variable domain reads DVKVTQSSRYLVKRTGEKVFLECVQDMDHENMFWYRQDPGLGLRLIYFSYDVKMKEKGDIPEGYSVSREKKERFSLILESASTNQTSMYLCASTRDSYEQYFGPGTRLTVT.

The chain carries TRBV6-1 and TRBJ1-5; 9 nucleotides align to TRBD1. The CDR3 has 16 amino acids. The germline V gene has CDR1 MNHNS and CDR2 SASEGT. The ends lost 6 bases at V and 3 bases at J; junction bases unmatched: 9. The CDR3 protein is CASRPAGTGYNQPQHF. CDR3 nucleotide sequence: TGTGCCAGCAGACCCGCCGGGACAGGGTACAATCAGCCCCAGCATTTT.

CDR3 in amino acids: CASRLSTGRTEAFF. The CDR3 bases are TGTGCCAGCAGGCTATCTACAGGGCGCACTGAAGCTTTCTTT. J is TRBJ1-1 and V is TRBV4-2, with D maybe TRBD1 (6 bases). V was clipped by 6 bases and J by 4 bases, with 15 bases between them. CDR3 length: 14 residues. Germline V gives CDR1 LGHNA, CDR2 YNFKEQ.

This clonotype was counted once. The gene calls are TRBV6-2 or TRBV6-3 and TRBJ2-3; TRBD1 matches 7 bases. There are 14 residues in the CDR3. With 4 bases clipped from V and 3 bases from J, the junction kept 4 bases outside the gene matches. Germline CDR1 is MNHEY and CDR2 is SVGEGT. CDR3 sequence: CASSSGRGTDTQYF. The DNA of the CDR3 is TGTGCCAGCAGTTCCGGCAGGGGGACAGATACGCAGTATTTT.

This clonotype was seen a handful of times. The V call is TRBV20-1, the J call TRBJ2-6, with 11 bases fitting TRBD1. Germline V CDR1 and CDR2: DFQATT, SNEGSKA (reference sequence). The length of the CDR3 is 18 residues. The V segment lost 6 bases and the J segment 1 base; nucleotides outside the gene matches: 11. CDR3 DNA sequence: TGCAGTGCCCCTAAGCTGGGACAGGGGGTATCTGGGGCCAACGTCCTGACTTTC. Translation: CSAPKLGQGVSGANVLTF.